This TCR beta chain was observed in a study of cytomegalovirus exposure and HLA in healthy donors. Across the study: Most donors, around 81% of more than 300 genotyped, fell in the Caucasian-associated ancestry cluster. Study-level results: A previous analysis found most TCR beta V segments productive roughly 87% or roughly 30% of the time.

All donors participated as healthy donors of bone marrow. PCR used 60 Vbeta primers and 13 Jbeta primers. TCRdb's table, derived via immunoSEQ multiplex PCR, lists solely in-frame clones and lacks some. The sample gives about 140,000 clones, around 78% of which show up once; 1.8% is in the top ten. About this clone itself: The antigen is unknown.

The sample consisted of PBMCs. This sequence was found in a female donor in good health and CMV-seropositive.

The CDR3 nucleotides are TGTGCCTGGAGTCAGATGGTTTATGGCTACACCTTC. Translation: CAWSQMVYGYTF. The chain combines TRBV30 with TRBJ1-2; no firm D call. Germline V gene sequence: CDR1 GTSNPN, CDR2 SVGIG (reference sequence). Trimming pared 2 bases from V and 5 bases from J, leaving 9 bases between. This CDR3 contains 12 residues.